The 7 T cell receptor beta chains in this list originate from one sample, sequenced in a study of cytomegalovirus exposure and HLA in healthy donors. The data were produced by immunoSEQ multiplex PCR, yet TCRdb's version contains in-frame clones alone and is incomplete. In the table there are some 72,000 clones, roughly 95% of which are singletons. The specimen was PBMCs. These receptors were taken from a man aged 18 to 35 in good health and CMV-seropositive.

The V call is TRBV19, the J call TRBJ1-4; D uncertain. The CDR3 spans 14 residues. V was cut by 7 bases and J by 7 bases, with 16 bases left in between. CDR1 is LNHDA and CDR2 is SQIVND in the germline V gene (reference sequence). In DNA, the CDR3 is TGTGCCAGTACCGTCAGTGGCCCGGGTGAAAAACTGTTTTTT. It yields the protein CASTVSGPGEKLFF.

This sequence joins TRBV9 and TRBJ2-1; unclear D gene. The CDR3 sequence is 15 residues long. CDR1 is SGDLS, CDR2 YYNGEE, per germline. V dropped 0 bases and J dropped 6 bases, with 13 bases sitting between them. CDR3 nucleotide sequence: TGTGCCAGCAGCGTAGAGGTAGCAGCCTTCAATGAGCAGTTCTTC. It encodes CASSVEVAAFNEQFF.

V gene TRBV5-5 combines with J gene TRBJ1-1, with a possible D match to TRBD1 (5 bases). The CDR3 sequence is 12 residues long. Germline lookup yields CDR1 SGHKS and CDR2 YYEKEE (reference sequence). V was trimmed by 4 bases and J by 8 bases, leaving 12 bases between them. CDR3 bases: TGTGCCAGCAGCCTGTCAGGGTGGGAAGCTTTCTTT. Translated: CASSLSGWEAFF.

This rearrangement joins TRBV7-9 to TRBJ1-2; D possibly corresponds to TRBD1 (6 bases). V was trimmed by 5 bases and J by 3 bases, leaving 10 bases between them. The CDR3 spans 13 residues. Germline V gene lookup returns CDR1 SEHNR and CDR2 FQNEAQ (reference sequence). CDR3 in amino acids: CASSPDSYYGYTF. CDR3 bases: TGTGCCAGCAGCCCGGACAGCTACTATGGCTACACCTTC.

V is TRBV4-1 and J is TRBJ2-1; 8 nucleotides line up with TRBD2. The germline V gene encodes CDR1 MGHRA and CDR2 YSYEKL. CDR3 size: 18 residues. The V segment lost 2 bases and the J segment 7 bases; nucleotides outside the gene matches: 16. The CDR3: CASSQKTTGVAGLNEQFF. The CDR3 DNA sequence: TGCGCCAGCAGCCAAAAAACTACTGGGGTAGCGGGGCTGAATGAGCAGTTCTTC.

CDR3 sequence: CASSLGAGVRNQPQHF. As DNA, the CDR3 is TGTGCCAGCAGTTTAGGGGCAGGGGTACGCAATCAGCCCCAGCATTTT. This rearrangement joins TRBV28 to TRBJ1-5; tentative D call: TRBD1 (6 bases). CDR3 length: 16 amino acids. From germline, CDR1 is MDHEN and CDR2 SYDVKM. V gave up 2 bases and J gave up 2 bases, with 13 bases separating them. Complete variable domain (other parts from reference TRBV28 and TRBJ1-5): DVKVTQSSRYLVKRTGEKVFLECVQDMDHENMFWYRQDPGLGLRLIYFSYDVKMKEKGDIPEGYSVSREKKERFSLILESASTNQTSMYLCASSLGAGVRNQPQHFGDGTRLSIL.

This chain links TRBV18 with TRBJ1-1; 8 positions match TRBD1. Trimming cost V 3 bases and J 7 bases; bases outside gene matches: 4. The CDR3 runs to 13 residues. Germline V gene data show CDR1 as KGHSH and CDR2 as LQKENI. The CDR3: CASSPDRGIEAFF. The DNA of the CDR3 is TGTGCCAGCTCACCCGACAGGGGAATTGAAGCTTTCTTT.